These T cell receptor beta chains were read from a single sample in a study of blood T cells in healthy people across ages. TCRdb ran MiXCR on the 5' RACE reads and lists one entry per CDR3 protein. Altogether 700,000 or so distinct CDR3 sequences are present, approximately 21% being singletons, with the ten largest covering less than 25%. Sequences were obtained from blood. These receptors were collected from a man between 65 and 85 years old in good health. The CDR3 runs from the conserved cysteine through the conserved F or W. A D gene is named only where the DNA matches it firmly. The listing skips clone size in some rows; elsewhere it reads once, few, many or a size class.

D: .; size: few; V: TRBV2; J: TRBJ1-5; DNA: TGTGCCAGTAGTGAACAACAGCTTAGTCAGCCCCAGCATTTT; CDR3: CASSEQQLSQPQHF
D: .; size: few; V: TRBV5-1; J: TRBJ1-5; DNA: TGCGCCAGCAGCTTGGATAACAGGGAGAATCAGCCCCAGCATTTT; CDR3: CASSLDNRENQPQHF
D: TRBD1; size: .; V: TRBV11-2; J: TRBJ2-2; DNA: TGTGCCAGCAGCGCGGGGGACAGGGGGTACACCGGGGAGCTGTTTTTT; CDR3: CASSAGDRGYTGELFF
D: TRBD2; size: once; V: TRBV11-2; J: TRBJ2-1; DNA: TGTGCCAGCAGCATTAGCGGGAGGGCCCACAATGAGCAGTTCTTC; CDR3: CASSISGRAHNEQFF
D: TRBD2; size: few; V: TRBV29-1; J: TRBJ2-3; DNA: TGCAGCACCACTTCGGGGGGGAGGACAGATACGCAGTATTTT; CDR3: CSTTSGGRTDTQYF
D: .; size: .; V: TRBV6-2/TRBV6-3; J: TRBJ2-1; DNA: TGTGCCAGCAGACTACCAGCTTTTAATGAGCAGTTCTTC; CDR3: CASRLPAFNEQFF
D: .; size: .; V: TRBV20-1; J: TRBJ1-1; DNA: TGCAGTGCTAGCAGACCCGGACAGCCCGAAGCTTTCTTT; CDR3: CSASRPGQPEAFF
D: TRBD1; size: few; V: TRBV7-2; J: TRBJ2-5; DNA: TGTGCCAGCAGGATTACGGGACAGACTCAAGAGACCCAGTACTTC; CDR3: CASRITGQTQETQYF
D: .; size: few; V: TRBV12-3/TRBV12-4; J: TRBJ2-5; DNA: TGCGCCAGCAGTTTCCAGGGATACTACGAGCAGCACTTC; CDR3: CASSFQGYYEQHF
D: .; size: .; V: TRBV7-2; J: TRBJ1-1; DNA: TGTGCCAGCAGCTCCACCACTTGGGATCTAGAAGCTTTCTTT; CDR3: CASSSTTWDLEAFF
D: TRBD1; size: few; V: TRBV3-1; J: TRBJ1-2; DNA: TGTGCCAGCAGCCAGTTCAGGGGGCAATATGGCTACACCTTC; CDR3: CASSQFRGQYGYTF
D: .; size: .; V: TRBV12-3/TRBV12-4; J: TRBJ1-2; DNA: TGTGCCAGCAGTTCAAGGTCCTTTGGGTTCTATGGCTACACCTTC; CDR3: CASSSRSFGFYGYTF
D: TRBD2; size: many; V: TRBV20-1; J: TRBJ2-3; DNA: TGCAGTGCCCCTCCTGCTAGCGGGGGAGGATATACGCAGTATTTT; CDR3: CSAPPASGGGYTQYF
D: .; size: few; V: TRBV4-1; J: TRBJ1-4; DNA: TGCGCCAGCAGCCAAGACAGGGCTCGACCAAATGAAAAACTGTTTTTT; CDR3: CASSQDRARPNEKLFF
D: TRBD2; size: .; V: TRBV20-1; J: TRBJ2-1; DNA: TGCAGTGCTAGCGGACCCGACAGGGGAAGTAGCGGGAGGGCCAATGAGCAGTTCTTC; CDR3: CSASGPDRGSSGRANEQFF
D: .; size: .; V: TRBV28; J: TRBJ2-2; DNA: TGTGCCAGCAGTTCCCCCGCAGAAACGAACACCGGGGAGCTGTTTTTT; CDR3: CASSSPAETNTGELFF
D: TRBD1; size: many; V: TRBV20-1; J: TRBJ1-4; DNA: TGCAGTGCTAGATCCGGGACAGATAAACTGTTTTTT; CDR3: CSARSGTDKLFF
D: TRBD1; size: few; V: TRBV5-1; J: TRBJ1-1; DNA: TGCGCCAGCAGCCCGGGAGGACAGGGGCACACTGAAGCTTTCTTT; CDR3: CASSPGGQGHTEAFF
D: TRBD2; size: .; V: TRBV20-1; J: TRBJ2-7; DNA: TGCAGTGCTATCGGGGGGTGGTCCTACGAGCAGTACTTC; CDR3: CSAIGGWSYEQYF
D: TRBD2; size: .; V: TRBV29-1; J: TRBJ2-1; DNA: TGCAGCGTTGCGACTAGCGGGTTCTACAATGAGCAGTTCTTC; CDR3: CSVATSGFYNEQFF
D: .; size: .; V: TRBV12-3/TRBV12-4; J: TRBJ2-3; DNA: TGTGCCAGCAGCCCTACCGGGTTCGCGGGGGCGGGAGATACGCAGTATTTT; CDR3: CASSPTGFAGAGDTQYF
D: .; size: .; V: TRBV18; J: TRBJ2-3; DNA: TGTGCCAGCTCACCACGGGCAGTTTATTCCACAGATACGCAGTATTTT; CDR3: CASSPRAVYSTDTQYF
D: .; size: few; V: TRBV24-1; J: TRBJ2-1; DNA: TGTGCCACCAGTGATGGGACCGCCCAACCTCCTGGGCAGTTCTTC; CDR3: CATSDGTAQPPGQFF
D: TRBD1; size: .; V: TRBV7-9; J: TRBJ2-3; DNA: TGTGCCAGCAGTTCACAGGGGTCCCGGGGAGATACGCAGTATTTT; CDR3: CASSSQGSRGDTQYF
D: TRBD1; size: .; V: TRBV7-9; J: TRBJ1-5; DNA: TGTGCCAGCAGCCACGGACAGGATCGGGTTCAGCCCCAGCATTTT; CDR3: CASSHGQDRVQPQHF
D: .; size: many; V: TRBV12-3/TRBV12-4; J: TRBJ2-2; DNA: TGTGCCAGCAGCTACACCGGGGAGCTGTTTTTT; CDR3: CASSYTGELFF
D: TRBD2; size: .; V: TRBV14; J: TRBJ2-1; DNA: TGTGCCAGCAGCCAAGAACTAGCGGGAGTTTTCTTCTACAATGAGCAGTTCTTC; CDR3: CASSQELAGVFFYNEQFF
D: .; size: few; V: TRBV6-5; J: TRBJ1-4; DNA: TGTGCCAGCAGTGACTCAGGGCGGGCTAATGAAAAACTGTTTTTT; CDR3: CASSDSGRANEKLFF
D: .; size: many; V: TRBV4-1; J: TRBJ2-7; DNA: TGCGCCAGCAGCCGAGAGATCAGAGACGAGCAGTACTTC; CDR3: CASSREIRDEQYF
D: TRBD2; size: .; V: TRBV14; J: TRBJ2-1; DNA: TGTGCCAGCAGCCAAGAGCTAGCGGGAGTATCAAATGAGCAGTTCTTC; CDR3: CASSQELAGVSNEQFF
D: .; size: .; V: TRBV7-8; J: TRBJ2-7; DNA: TGTGCCAGCAGCGTAAGGACTATGGTCGAGCAGTACTTC; CDR3: CASSVRTMVEQYF
D: .; size: few; V: TRBV5-1; J: TRBJ1-2; DNA: TGCGCCAGCAGCTCAGCACAGGACACCTTTAACTATGGCTACACCTTC; CDR3: CASSSAQDTFNYGYTF
D: TRBD1; size: .; V: TRBV20-1; J: TRBJ1-2; DNA: TGCAGTGCAAAAGCTCCGGGACAGGGACACAACACCTTC; CDR3: CSAKAPGQGHNTF
D: TRBD2; size: few; V: TRBV12-3/TRBV12-4; J: TRBJ2-5; DNA: TGTGCCAGCAGTTTTTTCAGCGGGGGGATTAAAGAGACCCAGTACTTC; CDR3: CASSFFSGGIKETQYF
D: .; size: many; V: TRBV21-1; J: TRBJ1-5; DNA: TGTGCCAGCAGCAAGCATAACCCGGACAGACCAGTTAGCAATCAGCCCCAGCATTTT; CDR3: CASSKHNPDRPVSNQPQHF
D: TRBD1; size: .; V: TRBV20-1; J: TRBJ1-2; DNA: TGCAGTGCTAGACTTCCAGGACAGGCCTATGGCTACACCTTC; CDR3: CSARLPGQAYGYTF